This T cell receptor (beta chain) was retrieved from a study of T cells in Graves' hyperthyroidism and ophthalmopathy. Overall study findings and caveats: From stable hyperthyroidism, ophthalmopathy was separated by a 13 V-J model. Most thyroid clonotypes that were expanded above 0.001 also turned up in blood.

Patients were excluded because of uncontrolled infection, other autoimmune disease, pregnancy or lactation. The PBMCs were taken from around 9.1 ml of fresh peripheral blood. This clonotype was detected many times. Its target is not known. The CDR3 sequence is 14 residues long. Per the germline V gene, CDR1 is SGHVS and CDR2 is FQNEAQ. V was pared by 1 base and J by 4 bases, with 10 bases between. The source material, RNA transcripts, was used to amplify TCR beta CDR3 regions. Carried out on the TCR CDR3, a first-round RT-PCR used the HTBI primer set. TCRdb re-called the multiplex PCR reads with MiXCR, one entry per CDR3 protein. Among about 520,000 distinct CDR3 sequences listed, around 22% were seen once.

The gene calls are TRBV7-8 and TRBJ1-2; no clear D gene. This TCR derives from a woman in her twenties or thirties with Graves' ophthalmopathy. Sequencing used blood. The CDR3 reads CASSLEGLSYGYTF. The CDR3 DNA reads as TGTGCCAGCAGCTTAGAGGGCCTATCCTATGGCTACACCTTC. Full variable domain (rest looked up from reference TRBV7-8 and TRBJ1-2): GAGVSQSPRYKVAKRGQDVALRCDPISGHVSLFWYQQALGQGPEFLTYFQNEAQLDKSGLPSDRFFAERPEGSVSTLKIQRTQQEDSAVYLCASSLEGLSYGYTFGSGTRLTVV.